The source of this T cell receptor (beta chain) is a study of blood T cell repertoires in COVID-19. Overall study context: Italy, Spain and the United States were the sources of the convalescent and acute COVID-19 samples. The cDNA or gDNA used as material had been derived from T cells, B-cell-depleted T cells, or PBMCs.

The authors' processing: How many nucleated cells were present was estimated from reference gene primer amplification. The method was immunoSEQ multiplex PCR; TCRdb's version includes in-frame clones alone and lacks a portion of them. V and J calls and clone size come straight from that table; D and trimming were deduced from the DNA. Among about 280,000 clones, under 90% were seen once, and the ten largest hold around 10%. Germline V lookup: CDR1 MGHRA, CDR2 YSYEKL. The CDR3 is made up of 17 amino acids. The ends lost 0 bases at V and 3 bases at J; junction bases unmatched: 8. This receptor was obtained from a woman aged 25 to 39 with COVID-19, enrolled during active disease. V is TRBV4-1 and J is TRBJ2-7; 10 bases are shared with TRBD1. What was sequenced was peripheral blood. The CDR3 here is CASSQEPSGTGDYEQYF. DNA for the CDR3: TGCGCCAGCAGCCAAGAGCCAAGCGGGACAGGGGACTACGAGCAGTACTTC.